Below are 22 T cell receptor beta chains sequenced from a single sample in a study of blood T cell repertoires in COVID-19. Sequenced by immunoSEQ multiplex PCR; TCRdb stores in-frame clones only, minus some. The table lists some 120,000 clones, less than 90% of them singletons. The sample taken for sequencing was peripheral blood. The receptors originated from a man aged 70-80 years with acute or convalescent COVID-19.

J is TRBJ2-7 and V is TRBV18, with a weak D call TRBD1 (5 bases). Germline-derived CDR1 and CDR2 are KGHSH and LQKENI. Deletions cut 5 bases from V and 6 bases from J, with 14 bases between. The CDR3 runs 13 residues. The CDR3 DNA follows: TGTGCCAGCTCAGGTCGCAGGGCGAGCGAGCAGTACTTC. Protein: CASSGRRASEQYF.

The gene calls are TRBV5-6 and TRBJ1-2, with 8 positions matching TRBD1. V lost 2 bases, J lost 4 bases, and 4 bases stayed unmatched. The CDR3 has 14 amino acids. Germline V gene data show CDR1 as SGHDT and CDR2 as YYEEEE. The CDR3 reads CASSLTGGGYGYTF. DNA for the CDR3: TGTGCCAGCAGCTTAACAGGGGGAGGCTATGGCTACACCTTC.

The CDR3 DNA reads as TGCGCCAGCAGCTCCGACACGGGGTCCTACAATGAGCAGTTCTTC. Amino acid sequence: CASSSDTGSYNEQFF. The chain recombines TRBV5-1 with TRBJ2-1; D is perhaps TRBD2 (5 bases). V was cut by 3 bases and J by 1 base, with 11 bases left in between. CDR3 size: 15 residues. The germline CDR1 and CDR2 sequences are SGHRS and YFSETQ.

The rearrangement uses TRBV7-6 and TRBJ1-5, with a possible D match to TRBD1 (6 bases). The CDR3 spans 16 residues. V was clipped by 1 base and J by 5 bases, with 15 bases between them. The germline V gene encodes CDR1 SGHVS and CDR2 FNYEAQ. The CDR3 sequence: CASSLGSFRGDQPQHF. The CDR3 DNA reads TGTGCCAGCAGCTTAGGTAGCTTCAGGGGCGATCAGCCCCAGCATTTT.

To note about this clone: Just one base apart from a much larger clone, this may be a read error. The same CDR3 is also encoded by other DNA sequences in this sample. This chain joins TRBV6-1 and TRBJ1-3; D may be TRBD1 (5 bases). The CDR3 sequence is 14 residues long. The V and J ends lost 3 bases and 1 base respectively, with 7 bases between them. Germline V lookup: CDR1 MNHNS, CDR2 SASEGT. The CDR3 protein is CASSDGASGNTIYF. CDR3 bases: TGTGCCAGCAGTGATGGGGCTTCTGGAAACACCATATATTTT.

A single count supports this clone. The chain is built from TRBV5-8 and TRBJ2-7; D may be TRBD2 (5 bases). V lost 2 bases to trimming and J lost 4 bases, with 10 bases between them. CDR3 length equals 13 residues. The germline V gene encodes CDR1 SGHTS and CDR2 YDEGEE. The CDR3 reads CASSLYGEYEQYF. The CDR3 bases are TGTGCCAGCAGCTTATACGGGGAATACGAGCAGTACTTC.

The CDR3 loop is CSVKGAGELFF. CDR3 DNA sequence: TGCAGCGTGAAGGGGGCCGGGGAGCTGTTTTTT. The chain carries TRBV29-1 and TRBJ2-2, with D maybe TRBD1 (6 bases). V was trimmed by 6 bases and J by 6 bases, leaving 8 bases between them. Germline V gene data show CDR1 as SQVTM and CDR2 as ANQGSEA. The CDR3 is 11 residues long.

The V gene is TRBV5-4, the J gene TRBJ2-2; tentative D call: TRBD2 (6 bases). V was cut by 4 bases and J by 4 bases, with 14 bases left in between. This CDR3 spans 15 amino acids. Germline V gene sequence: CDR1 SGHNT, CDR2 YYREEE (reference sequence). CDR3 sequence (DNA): TGTGCCAGCAGCCGCATGGGGGGATCCACCGGGGAGCTGTTTTTT. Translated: CASSRMGGSTGELFF.

CDR3 protein: CARNLRAYGYTF. The CDR3 bases are TGTGCCAGAAACCTTCGAGCCTATGGCTACACCTTC. J is TRBJ1-2 and V is TRBV2, with D unresolved. Germline V gives CDR1 SNHLY, CDR2 FYNNEI. Trimming left V 9 bases short and J 4 bases short, with 12 bases between. This CDR3 spans 12 amino acids.

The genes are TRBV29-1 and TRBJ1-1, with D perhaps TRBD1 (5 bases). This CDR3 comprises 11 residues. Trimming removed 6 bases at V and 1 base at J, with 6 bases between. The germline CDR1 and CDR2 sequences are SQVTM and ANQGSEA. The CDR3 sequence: CSVTENTEAFF. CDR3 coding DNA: TGCAGCGTGACAGAGAACACTGAAGCTTTCTTT.

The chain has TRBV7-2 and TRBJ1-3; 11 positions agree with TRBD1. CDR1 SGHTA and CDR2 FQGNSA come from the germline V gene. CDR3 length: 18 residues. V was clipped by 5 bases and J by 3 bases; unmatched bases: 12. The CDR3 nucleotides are TGTGCCAGCAGCCTTCAAAGGACAGGGGGCAGAATTGGAAACACCATATATTTT. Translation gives CASSLQRTGGRIGNTIYF. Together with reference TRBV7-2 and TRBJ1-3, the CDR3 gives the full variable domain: GAGVSQSPSNKVTEKGKDVELRCDPISGHTALYWYRQSLGQGLEFLIYFQGNSAPDKSGLPSDRFSAERTGGSVSTLTIQRTQQEDSAVYLCASSLQRTGGRIGNTIYFGEGSWLTVV.

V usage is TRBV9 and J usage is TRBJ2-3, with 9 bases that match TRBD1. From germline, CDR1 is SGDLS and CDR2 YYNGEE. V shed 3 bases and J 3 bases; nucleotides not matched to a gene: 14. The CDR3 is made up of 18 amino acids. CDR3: CASSAPNPGTGNTDTQYF. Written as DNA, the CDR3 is TGTGCCAGCAGCGCGCCAAACCCCGGGACAGGGAATACAGATACGCAGTATTTT.

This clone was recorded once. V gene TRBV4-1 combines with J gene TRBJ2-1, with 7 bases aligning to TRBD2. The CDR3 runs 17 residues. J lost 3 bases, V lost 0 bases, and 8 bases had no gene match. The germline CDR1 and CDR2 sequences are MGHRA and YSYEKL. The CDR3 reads CASSQDWKRGNYNEQFF. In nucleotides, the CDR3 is TGCGCCAGCAGCCAAGATTGGAAGCGGGGAAACTACAATGAGCAGTTCTTC.

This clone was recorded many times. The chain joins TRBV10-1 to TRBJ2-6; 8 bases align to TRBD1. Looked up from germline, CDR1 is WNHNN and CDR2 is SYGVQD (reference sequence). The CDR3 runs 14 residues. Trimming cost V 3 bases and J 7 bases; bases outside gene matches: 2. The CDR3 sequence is CASSEGTGANVLTF. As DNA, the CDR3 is TGCGCCAGCAGTGAAGGGACAGGTGCCAACGTCCTGACTTTC.

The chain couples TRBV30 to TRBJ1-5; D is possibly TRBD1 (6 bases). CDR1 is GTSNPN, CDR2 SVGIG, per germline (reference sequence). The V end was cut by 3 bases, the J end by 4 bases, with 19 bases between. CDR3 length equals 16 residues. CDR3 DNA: TGTGCCTGGAGCTCCTACCGGGGGGGGCGTAATCAGCCCCAGCATTTT. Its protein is CAWSSYRGGRNQPQHF.

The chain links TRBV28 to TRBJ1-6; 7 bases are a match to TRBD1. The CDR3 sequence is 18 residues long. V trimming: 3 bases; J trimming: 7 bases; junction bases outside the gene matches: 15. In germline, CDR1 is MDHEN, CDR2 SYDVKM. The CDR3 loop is CASSFLTGTRERNSPLHF. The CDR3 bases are TGTGCCAGCAGTTTCCTGACAGGGACGAGGGAACGCAATTCACCCCTCCACTTT.

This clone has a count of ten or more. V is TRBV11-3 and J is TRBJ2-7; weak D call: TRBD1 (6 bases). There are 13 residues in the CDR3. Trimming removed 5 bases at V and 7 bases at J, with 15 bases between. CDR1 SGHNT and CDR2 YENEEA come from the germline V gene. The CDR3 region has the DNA TGTGCCAGCAGCCCCTCAGGGGACACTGAGCAGTACTTC. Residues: CASSPSGDTEQYF.

The CDR3 DNA sequence: TGCGCCAGCAGCACGACAGGGGGCACAGATTCACCCCTCCACTTT. This encodes CASSTTGGTDSPLHF. The J gene is TRBJ1-6, the V gene TRBV5-1; 10 bases agree with TRBD1. Germline CDR1 and CDR2: SGHRS and YFSETQ. V shed 4 bases, J shed 8 bases, and the junction held 6 bases outside the gene matches. This CDR3 spans 15 amino acids.

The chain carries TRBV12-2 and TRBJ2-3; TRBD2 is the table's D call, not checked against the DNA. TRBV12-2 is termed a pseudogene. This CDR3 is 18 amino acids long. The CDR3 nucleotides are TGTGCAAGTCGCTTAAAGCCTAGCGGGGCGGGTCCCACAGATACGCAGTATTTT. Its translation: CASRLKPSGAGPTDTQYF.

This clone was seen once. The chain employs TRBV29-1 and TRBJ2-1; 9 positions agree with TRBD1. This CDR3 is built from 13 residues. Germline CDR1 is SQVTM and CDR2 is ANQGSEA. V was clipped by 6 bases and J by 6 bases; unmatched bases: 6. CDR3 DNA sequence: TGCAGCGTCGTAGGGACAGGGTCCAATGAGCAGTTCTTC. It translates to CSVVGTGSNEQFF.

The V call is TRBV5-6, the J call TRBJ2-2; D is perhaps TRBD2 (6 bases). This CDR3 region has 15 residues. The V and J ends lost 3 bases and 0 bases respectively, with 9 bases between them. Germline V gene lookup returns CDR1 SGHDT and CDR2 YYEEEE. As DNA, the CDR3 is TGTGCCAGCAGCTGGGGAGGATCGAACACCGGGGAGCTGTTTTTT. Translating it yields CASSWGGSNTGELFF.

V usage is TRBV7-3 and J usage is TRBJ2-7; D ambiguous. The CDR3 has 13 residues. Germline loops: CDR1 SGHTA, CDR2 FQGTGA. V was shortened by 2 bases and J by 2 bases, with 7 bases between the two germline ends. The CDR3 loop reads CASSLQVPYEQYF. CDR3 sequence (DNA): TGTGCCAGCAGCTTACAGGTCCCCTACGAGCAGTACTTC.